This record concerns one TCR beta chain sequence. The sample comes from a study of T cell changes during pregnancy in multiple sclerosis. Germline CDR1 is LNHDA and CDR2 is SQIVND (reference sequence). The CDR3 sequence is 16 residues long. V was cut by 8 bases and J by 0 bases, with 16 bases left in between. Generated by immunoSEQ multiplex PCR, the TCRdb table keeps only in-frame clones and is missing some. The table has around 99,000 clones, 85% to 95% seen once; the top ten hold about 3%. The sequencing used peripheral blood, collected in the first trimester of pregnancy. The J gene is TRBJ2-2, the V gene TRBV19; TRBD1 is a possible D gene (6 bases). This receptor was identified in a female donor with multiple sclerosis, enrolled in a pregnancy study. The CDR3 nucleotides read TGTGCCAGTCTCCCGAGGGACACCGCGAACACCGGGGAGCTGTTTTTT. It codes for CASLPRDTANTGELFF.